Below, 27 T cell receptor beta chains from the same sample are listed, as sequenced in a study of T cell repertoires in cytomegalovirus infection. Their cognate antigens are unknown. TCRdb re-derived calls from the reads in MiXCR, one entry per CDR3 protein. The profile shows nearly 700,000 distinct CDR3 sequences, about 30% of them singletons. Sequenced material: cultured PBMCs, taken from culture after CMV antigen stimulation. Receptors were obtained from a human donor in good health (CMV status not recorded). Some clones in this sample may be carry-over from other donors' samples.

The chain links TRBV20-1 to TRBJ2-7, with TRBD1 matching 7 bases. V was pared by 3 bases and J by 2 bases, with 13 bases of the junction left unmatched. CDR1 and CDR2 (germline): DFQATT, SNEGSKA (reference sequence). This CDR3 is built from 16 residues. CDR3 nucleotides: TGCAGTGCTAGGGAACCGACAGGGAAGAGGGCCTACGAGCAGTACTTC. This codes for CSAREPTGKRAYEQYF.

CDR3 DNA: TGTGCCAGCAGCTTAACTTTTCGGCCACTTCACCCCCCAGATACGCAGTATTTT. It translates to CASSLTFRPLHPPDTQYF. The chain joins TRBV11-2 to TRBJ2-3; D ambiguous. The CDR3 extends over 18 amino acids. In germline, CDR1 is SGHAT, CDR2 FQNNGV. V lost 2 bases and J lost 4, with 22 bases in between.

This clonotype was recorded many times. This rearrangement joins TRBV7-2 to TRBJ1-1; a weak D match, TRBD1 (5 bases). Trimming removed 4 bases at V and 0 bases at J, with 15 bases between. The CDR3 has 16 residues. Germline values: CDR1 SGHTA, CDR2 FQGNSA. The CDR3 loop reads CASSSVRGSMNTEAFF. CDR3 bases: TGTGCCAGCAGCTCCGTTCGGGGGTCCATGAACACTGAAGCTTTCTTT.

CDR3: CASSPRHRGNQPQHF. The DNA for the CDR3 is TGTGCCAGCAGTCCAAGGCACAGGGGCAATCAGCCCCAGCATTTT. V gene TRBV6-2 or TRBV6-3 combines with J gene TRBJ1-5; possible D gene TRBD1, 6 bases. The CDR3 has 15 amino acids. Per the germline V gene, CDR1 is MNHEY and CDR2 is SVGEGT. Trimming cost V 5 bases and J 2 bases, with 13 bases left between them.

This clonotype was detected a few times. This chain uses TRBV28 with TRBJ2-1; D is uncertain. Trimming stripped 3 bases from V and 9 bases from J, with 6 bases between. This CDR3 is built from 11 residues. Germline loops: CDR1 MDHEN, CDR2 SYDVKM. CDR3 sequence reads: CASSLISEQFF. The CDR3 DNA reads TGTGCCAGCAGTTTGATTTCTGAGCAGTTCTTC. Variable domain in full (rest from reference TRBV28 and TRBJ2-1): DVKVTQSSRYLVKRTGEKVFLECVQDMDHENMFWYRQDPGLGLRLIYFSYDVKMKEKGDIPEGYSVSREKKERFSLILESASTNQTSMYLCASSLISEQFFGPGTRLTVL.

This clonotype was recorded many times. The CDR3 DNA is TGTGCCAGCAGCTCCCAGGGGAGCCTAGATGAAAAACTGTTTTTT. It encodes CASSSQGSLDEKLFF. The V gene is TRBV7-8, the J gene TRBJ1-4; D might be TRBD1 (6 bases). The germline CDR1 and CDR2 sequences are SGHVS and FQNEAQ. V was clipped by 4 bases and J by 6 bases, with 15 bases between them. The CDR3 is 15 amino acids.

The chain recombines TRBV7-2 with TRBJ2-1; 9 bases match TRBD2. The V gene end was trimmed by 5 bases and the J gene end by 5 bases; junction bases not matched to a gene: 10. Per the germline V gene, CDR1 is SGHTA and CDR2 is FQGNSA. The CDR3 contains 16 residues. The CDR3 here is CASSPRSAGGDNEQFF. In nucleotides, the CDR3 is TGTGCCAGCAGCCCCCGCTCTGCGGGAGGGGACAATGAGCAGTTCTTC. Full variable domain (remainder filled in from reference TRBV7-2 and TRBJ2-1): GAGVSQSPSNKVTEKGKDVELRCDPISGHTALYWYRQSLGQGLEFLIYFQGNSAPDKSGLPSDRFSAERTGGSVSTLTIQRTQQEDSAVYLCASSPRSAGGDNEQFFGPGTRLTVL.

The gene calls are TRBV25-1 and TRBJ2-3; TRBD1 agrees at 7 bases. Germline CDR1 reads MGHDK; CDR2 reads SYGVNS. Trimming took 4 bases from V and 7 from J; bases not matched to a gene: 5. CDR3 length: 13 residues. The chain's CDR3 is CASSGRQGNTQYF. Written as DNA, the CDR3 is TGTGCCAGCAGTGGTCGACAGGGCAATACGCAGTATTTT. Supplemented by reference TRBV25-1 and TRBJ2-3, the full variable domain reads EADIYQTPRYLVIGTGKKITLECSQTMGHDKMYWYQQDPGMELHLIHYSYGVNSTEKGDLSSESTVSRIRTEHFPLTLESARPSHTSQYLCASSGRQGNTQYFGPGTRLTVL.

This clonotype was counted between two and nine times. This chain joins TRBV7-2 and TRBJ2-7; the D is unclear. Germline CDR1 and CDR2: SGHTA and FQGNSA. The length of the CDR3 is 12 residues. With 0 bases removed from V and 5 bases from J, the gap between germline ends came to 5 bases. The DNA for the CDR3 is TGTGCCAGCAGCTTAGCGTGGAACGAGCAGTACTTC. It translates to CASSLAWNEQYF.

This clonotype was seen more than once but under ten times. The genes are TRBV20-1 and TRBJ1-5, with D unresolved. Looked up from germline, CDR1 is DFQATT and CDR2 is SNEGSKA (reference sequence). CDR3 length: 14 residues. V dropped 2 bases and J dropped 5 bases, with 13 bases sitting between them. The CDR3 DNA is TGCAGTGCTAGAAGGACGTCTCTGGATCAGCCCCAGCATTTT. This translates into CSARRTSLDQPQHF.

This clonotype was counted at least ten times. The genes are TRBV7-9 and TRBJ1-1; weak D call: TRBD1 (6 bases). The CDR3 has 14 amino acids. Per germline, CDR1 SEHNR and CDR2 FQNEAQ (reference sequence). Trimming left V 4 bases short and J 0 bases short, with 9 bases between. CDR3 nucleotide sequence: TGTGCCAGCAGCTCCGGACAGATGAACACTGAAGCTTTCTTT. Protein sequence: CASSSGQMNTEAFF.

The chain has TRBV7-9 and TRBJ2-2, with 8 nucleotides matching TRBD2. The V gene end was trimmed by 5 bases and the J gene end by 4 bases; junction bases not matched to a gene: 6. This CDR3 contains 15 residues. Germline loops: CDR1 SEHNR, CDR2 FQNEAQ (reference sequence). CDR3 sequence reads: CASSRGGPGTGELFF. CDR3 in DNA: TGTGCCAGCAGCCGCGGGGGGCCGGGCACCGGGGAGCTGTTTTTT.

The table lists this clonotype with many counts. A junction end diverges from the germline sequence, so it may reflect a read error. This chain joins TRBV6-1 and TRBJ2-1; the match to TRBD1 covers 7 bases. Germline loops: CDR1 MNHNS, CDR2 SASEGT. The CDR3 has 13 residues. The DNA of the CDR3 is TGTGCCAGCAGTAAAGCACAGGGGACTGAGCAGTTCTTC. Amino acids: CASSKAQGTEQFF.

The chain carries TRBV19 and TRBJ1-5; a weak D match, TRBD1 (6 bases). CDR3 size: 15 residues. Germline V lookup: CDR1 LNHDA, CDR2 SQIVND (reference sequence). V dropped 6 bases and J dropped 3 bases, with 15 bases sitting between them. CDR3 amino acids: CASSPLDRNNQPQHF. DNA of the CDR3: TGTGCCAGTAGCCCTCTCGACAGGAACAATCAGCCCCAGCATTTT. The full variable domain, with the rest looked up from reference TRBV19 and TRBJ1-5, is DGGITQSPKYLFRKEGQNVTLSCEQNLNHDAMYWYRQDPGQGLRLIYYSQIVNDFQKGDIAEGYSVSREKKESFPLTVTSAQKNPTAFYLCASSPLDRNNQPQHFGDGTRLSIL.

This clonotype occurred a few times. This sequence joins TRBV6-2 or TRBV6-3 and TRBJ2-2; D is unresolved. The CDR3 contains 12 residues. The V end lost 6 bases, the J end lost 7 bases, and 9 bases lay between the germline ends. Germline values: CDR1 MNHEY, CDR2 SVGEGT. The CDR3 reads CASSHGGGELFF. The CDR3 nucleotides read TGTGCCAGCAGCCACGGTGGCGGGGAGCTGTTTTTT.

The rearrangement links TRBV28 to TRBJ1-2; 7 bases line up with TRBD1. V shed 8 bases, J shed 8 bases, and the junction held 14 bases outside the gene matches. Germline V gene lookup returns CDR1 MDHEN and CDR2 SYDVKM. The CDR3 covers 14 residues. The CDR3: CASGITGVAGGYTF. DNA for the CDR3: TGTGCCAGCGGTATCACAGGGGTGGCCGGCGGCTACACCTTC.

This sequence joins TRBV7-9 and TRBJ2-1; 9 bases align to TRBD1. The junction had 6 bases not matched to a gene; V was cut back by 4 bases and J by 2 bases. CDR1 is SEHNR, CDR2 FQNEAQ, per germline (reference sequence). CDR3 length: 16 residues. The CDR3 bases are TGTGCCAGCAGCTCGTCCGGGACAGGGACCTACAATGAGCAGTTCTTC. Its translation: CASSSSGTGTYNEQFF.

Only a few counts were recorded for this clonotype. The chain uses TRBV6-5 and TRBJ2-7; 10 positions match TRBD2. Germline V lookup: CDR1 MNHEY, CDR2 SVGAGI. V lost 6 bases and J lost 5; bases outside the gene matches: 13. The CDR3 is 16 residues long. The CDR3, as DNA: TGTGCCAGCAGCCCCCAACTCCTAGCGGGAGCCCACGAGCAGTACTTC. The encoded protein is CASSPQLLAGAHEQYF.

The CDR3 loop is CASSLRRGGRETQYF. The CDR3 DNA is TGTGCCAGCAGCTTACGACGGGGGGGCCGGGAGACCCAGTACTTC. The rearrangement uses TRBV7-8 and TRBJ2-5; 8 positions match TRBD2. V lost 2 bases to trimming and J lost 5 bases; unmatched junction nucleotides: 7. CDR1 is SGHVS and CDR2 is FQNEAQ in the germline V gene. This CDR3 has 15 residues.

This clonotype was seen only a few times. J is TRBJ2-3 and V is TRBV14; TRBD1 matches at 7 bases. Germline lookup yields CDR1 SGHDN and CDR2 FVKESK. Trimming at V came to 4 bases and at J to 1 base, leaving 17 bases not matched to a gene. There are 19 residues in the CDR3. The CDR3 nucleotides are TGTGCCAGCAGCCCCGCGAAGTCCCGACAGGGCCGAGGCACAGATACGCAGTATTTT. Protein: CASSPAKSRQGRGTDTQYF.

The rearrangement uses TRBV14 and TRBJ1-4, with 9 nucleotides matching TRBD1. V lost 3 bases, J lost 7 bases, and 9 bases stayed unmatched. Looked up from germline, CDR1 is SGHDN and CDR2 is FVKESK. The CDR3 has 16 residues. The CDR3 region is CASSQEGQGSVEKLFF. CDR3 sequence (DNA): TGTGCCAGCAGCCAGGAGGGACAGGGCTCGGTTGAAAAACTGTTTTTT.

This clonotype was seen ten or more times. Here the CDR3 reads CASSFGQGFYYEQFF. CDR3 nucleotide sequence: TGTGCCAGCAGCTTTGGGCAGGGGTTTTACTATGAGCAGTTCTTC. V gene TRBV7-2 combines with J gene TRBJ2-1; perhaps TRBD1 as D (6 bases). Trimming left V 3 bases short and J 8 bases short, with 17 bases between. The CDR3 has 15 residues. In germline, CDR1 is SGHTA, CDR2 FQGNSA. The whole variable domain, filled in from reference TRBV7-2 and TRBJ2-1, reads GAGVSQSPSNKVTEKGKDVELRCDPISGHTALYWYRQSLGQGLEFLIYFQGNSAPDKSGLPSDRFSAERTGGSVSTLTIQRTQQEDSAVYLCASSFGQGFYYEQFFGPGTRLTVL.

The V call is TRBV7-8, the J call TRBJ2-7, with D hard to call. Germline CDR1 reads SGHVS; CDR2 reads FQNEAQ. The CDR3 covers 12 residues. V lost 5 bases and J 4 bases, leaving 9 bases between the germline ends. DNA for the CDR3: TGTGCCAGCAGCCCCGCCCGATACGAGCAGTACTTC. Its protein product is CASSPARYEQYF.

This sequence joins TRBV7-6 and TRBJ2-2, with 7 bases fitting TRBD1. J was trimmed by 0 bases and V by 8 bases; bases with no gene match: 0. The length of the CDR3 is 13 residues. Germline V gene data show CDR1 as SGHVS and CDR2 as FNYEAQ. The CDR3 nucleotides are TGTGCCAGCGGACAGGCGAACACCGGGGAGCTGTTTTTT. It translates to CASGQANTGELFF. Variable domain in full (rest from reference TRBV7-6 and TRBJ2-2): GAGVSQSPRYKVTKRGQDVALRCDPISGHVSLYWYRQALGQGPEFLTYFNYEAQQDKSGLPNDRFSAERPEGSISTLTIQRTEQRDSAMYRCASGQANTGELFFGEGSRLTVL.

This clonotype showed up just a few times. The chain carries TRBV7-9 and TRBJ1-6; D not certain. CDR3 length: 11 amino acids. Trimming left V 1 base short and J 12 bases short, with 4 bases between. Germline-derived CDR1 and CDR2 are SEHNR and FQNEAQ (reference sequence). The CDR3 protein is CASSLVGPLHF. The CDR3 bases are TGTGCCAGCAGCTTAGTGGGACCCCTCCACTTT.

This clonotype was counted only a few times. This chain joins TRBV6-6 and TRBJ2-7; D may be TRBD2 (7 bases). Germline lookup yields CDR1 MNHNY and CDR2 SVGAGI (reference sequence). V was pared by 4 bases and J by 4 bases, with 17 bases between. CDR3 length equals 15 residues. Here the CDR3 reads CASSWEGEVGYEQYF. DNA of the CDR3: TGTGCCAGCAGTTGGGAGGGGGAGGTGGGGTACGAGCAGTACTTC.

This clonotype was counted many times. V and J are TRBV6-1 and TRBJ2-1, with D unclear. Deletions cut 6 bases from V and 7 bases from J, with 10 bases between. CDR3 length: 12 amino acids. Germline lookup yields CDR1 MNHNS and CDR2 SASEGT. The chain's CDR3 is CASRTLRNEQFF. The DNA for the CDR3 is TGTGCCAGCAGGACCCTGAGGAATGAGCAGTTCTTC.